The text below deals with one T cell receptor beta chain. What it binds is not known. V lost 2 bases to trimming and J lost 2 bases; unmatched junction nucleotides: 8. The CDR3 has 16 amino acids. From germline, CDR1 is ENHRY and CDR2 SYGVKD. Roughly 9.3 x 10^4 TCR templates were assayed per sample. Sequencing used immunoSEQ multiplex PCR; TCRdb keeps in-frame clones, though not all of them. The sample holds roughly 100,000 clones; about 92% are singletons and the top ten take approximately 0.32%. This entry belongs to a study of siplizumab effects on memory and regulatory T cells. General study points: The alloreactive clones that mapped to unstimulated subsets made up only a minor fraction.

The sequence was obtained from a human donor in good health. The chain is built from TRBV10-3 and TRBJ1-1; TRBD1 matches at 7 bases. The specimen was CD4+ T cells sorted from blood. The CDR3 spells CAISEAAGQRNTEAFF. For the CDR3, the DNA is TGTGCCATCAGTGAGGCTGCGGGACAGAGAAACACTGAAGCTTTCTTT.